This paragraph reports one TCR beta chain. No cognate antigen has been identified for it. No qualities accompany the bases; no much larger clone lies one base away. These data are taken from a study of shared clonotypes between healthy human individuals (dated by TCRdb to about 2020). Turning to the overall study: The cohort comprised two women and a few men aged 18 to 49 years. For each donor, three plates each were used for CD4 naive and CD4 memory, two plates were used for CD8 naive, and one plate was used for CD8 memory. To estimate repertoire size and how much clonotype sharing occurs between individuals, the study deeply sequenced the blood TCR repertoires of about five healthy adults. Different laboratories and diverse techniques were used to prepare libraries and sequence TCR repertoires, to increase sequencing depth and limit assay-specific biases. Leukapheresis yielded between about 0.85 and 9.5 billion PBMCs per donor.

Healthy HIV-negative adults with no recently reported acute infections or vaccinations were included as donors. Every donor was a Caucasian adult living in Nashville, Tennessee, USA. CD4+ T cells were enriched through magnetic negative selection, after which naive cells were positively selected on CD45RA and the remaining negative fraction served as the memory subset. After blood collection by leukapheresis, PBMCs were isolated using Ficoll-Histopaque density gradient centrifugation and then cryopreserved in the vapor phase of liquid nitrogen. Analytical flow cytometry was used to check the purity and quantity of each magnetically sorted T cell population. Each sorted fraction had its genomic DNA isolated and then quantified by UV absorbance on a Nanodrop 2000c. What the authors observed across the whole study: Sampling was restricted to blood, and TCR repertoires in tissues likely differ from the TCR repertoires found in blood. Higher generation probabilities were observed for clonotypes shared by all four sorted-subset donors than for non-shared clonotypes. Even with the large sequencing depth, rarefaction of the sorted-subset datasets indicated that sequencing was incomplete. Based on pairwise subsampling, the degree of clonotype sharing among donors was expected to be affected by sequencing depth. Across a handful of donors, approximately 5% of naive CD4, more than 3% of naive CD8, around 2.1% of memory CD4, and roughly 0.41% of memory CD8 clonotypes were shared. Estimated clonotype richness was generally larger for naive than for memory subsets. The genetic and exposure-history diversity represented was limited by the small number of donors.

The V end loses 7 bases and the J end loses 0 bases, and a stretch of 13 bases separates them. CDR1 and CDR2 are drawn from the germline V gene (reference sequence): MNHEY, SMNVEV. Inclusive of the bounding cysteine and phenylalanine, the CDR3 is 14 residues long. Only the CDR3 region is kept as DNA, spanning 42 bases read in frame from base 1. TCR CDR3 regions were amplified from genomic DNA by multiplex PCR using the deep immunoSEQ assay. Extracted genomic DNA from each cell subset was distributed evenly across all wells of several immunoSEQ 96-well plates, and each plate was treated as a replicate. For sorted subsets, roughly 200 ng of genomic DNA, equivalent to 25,000 to 35,000 T cell genomes, went into each replicate PCR. Purified libraries were measured with a Qubit 3.0 fluorometer, size-checked on a Bioanalyzer 2100, and measured again with the KAPA Library Quantification kit. A separate single-read 150-cycle Illumina NextSeq 550 flow cell was used to sequence each immunoSEQ 96-well plate. As for the authors' bioinformatics: Because the immunoSEQ output held only junctional sequences and lacked quality scores, the filtering could not match the filtering applied to full-length reads. Sequences were annotated with PyIR, a Python wrapper for IgBLAST v1.9, using IMGT germline references to assign V/J genes and CDR3. Reads with weak V/J assignments (E-value above 1e-6), missing CDR3, stop codons, out-of-frame junctions, or ambiguous translated residues were removed. V3J clonotypes were defined as sequences sharing an identical inferred V gene, J gene, and CDR3 amino acid sequence. To compute the percentage overlap between repertoires, the number of shared unique clonotypes was divided by the size of the smaller repertoire. Repertoire richness was assessed with RTK rarefaction, the Chao1 estimator, and Recon v2.1 estimates of unobserved clonotypes. For all TCRbeta clonotypes obtained by the gDNA method from a few donors, generation probabilities were computed with OLGA. This is the immuneACCESS table as TCRdb keeps it, with only in-frame sequences that have V and J called. A part of the clones is gone; compared with another copy, unresolved V genes explain less than half, and the rest is unexplained. That table supplies the V and J calls and clone size; D and trimming were determined from the DNA. The sample data list approximately 2.5 million clones, and over 85% of these were observed just once. Around 0.37% of the sample is held by the ten biggest clonotypes.

The clonotype comes from a man between 18 and 29 years old in good health. Some clones in this sample may be carry-over from other donors' samples. Material for sequencing was naive CD4+ T cells from PBMCs. The cell subset or site label, as the study defines it: CD45RA+ positively selected. The chain is made from TRBV27 and TRBJ2-7; 5 matching bases give a weak D call of TRBD1. The CDR3 here reads CASKATTGSYEQYF. The DNA sequence is given as TGTGCCAGCAAAGCAACTACAGGCTCCTACGAGCAGTACTTC.